This T cell receptor beta chain was observed in a study of vaccination effects on CD4 cells after COVID-19. Produced via immunoSEQ multiplex PCR; TCRdb's table is partial and in-frame only. Of over 80,000 clones listed, around 74% are singletons. The CDR3 spans 15 residues. The germline gives CDR1 SQVTM, CDR2 ANQGSEA. Trimming removed 8 bases from V and 5 bases from J, with 22 bases in between. This clone was recorded once. Its antigen is currently unknown. After expansion with viral peptide pools in the ViraFEST assay, antigen-specific CD4+ T cells were sequenced. The culture ran for around nine days before CD4+ T cells were isolated. Two doses of BNT162b2 or mRNA-1273 vaccine were administered to participants. Nobody among the vaccine recipients had prior SARS-CoV-2 infection (nucleocapsid antibodies were negative). Cultivation was performed at about 1.8 million PBMC per well with about 9.6 IU/ml IL-2 and 9.5 to 10 ug/ml peptides added. Days 3 and 7 were when half the medium was replaced with IL-2 medium.

This specimen consisted of CD4+ T cells from PBMCs cultured with HCoV-OC43 spike peptides, obtained after COVID-19 vaccination. Subset described: HCoV-OC43 spike overlapping peptide pool stimulation. The chain employs TRBV29-1 and TRBJ2-1; D possibly corresponds to TRBD1 (6 bases). The TCR comes from a human donor who received a COVID-19 vaccine. The CDR3 DNA sequence: TGCAGCTCCCAAGTTCCAGGGGAAAGGGACAATGAGCAGTTCTTC. This sequence encodes CSSQVPGERDNEQFF.